The clone carrying this T cell receptor (beta chain) was seen a few times. What it recognizes is unknown. Assembly of TCR beta libraries relied on iRepertoire HTBI primers together with Arm-PCR of CDR3 regions. TCRdb itself ran the multiplex PCR reads through MiXCR, one entry per CDR3 protein. The sample has 350,000 to 450,000 distinct CDR3 sequences, about 15% seen once; the top ten hold about 8%. This entry is derived from a study of regulatory T cells in long-lasting Graves disease. Study-level information: Newly diagnosed Graves' patients took antithyroid drugs under 3 months.

Germline V gives CDR1 SGDLS, CDR2 YYNGEE. Deletions cut 0 bases from V and 5 bases from J, with 18 bases between. This CDR3 spans 16 amino acids. Time point meaning: newly diagnosed GD, antithyroid drugs for less than 3 months. Researchers made the TCR library from RNA that was extracted from PBMCs. Study findings and constraints: Persistent Graves' disease cases displayed lower TCR diversity than newly diagnosed ones.

These same data were also listed under a study on T cells in Graves' hyperthyroidism and ophthalmopathy. That paper states: The HTBI set primed first-round TCR CDR3 RT-PCR. The blood repertoire included most of the expanded thyroid clonotypes above 0.001.

The receptor comes from a woman between 40 and 50 years old with Graves disease. Sequences were derived from peripheral blood mononuclear cells (PBMCs), sampled at new diagnosis, from a patient treated with antithyroid drugs. The rearrangement uses TRBV9 and TRBJ2-7; D is unresolved. The CDR3 nucleotides are TGTGCCAGCAGCGTAGCTACGACGGGCCTCAGGAACGAGCAGTACTTC. Amino acids: CASSVATTGLRNEQYF.